This is a list of T cell receptor beta chains from one sample in a study of blood T cell repertoires in COVID-19. Measured with immunoSEQ multiplex PCR; TCRdb has only the in-frame clones, and not every one. There are more than 300,000 clones in the sample; more than 70% occur only once, and 1.2% lies in the top ten. Sequencing was performed on PBMCs or T cells enriched from blood (not recorded which). Receptors were obtained from a woman aged 18-30 years who had recovered from COVID-19. Each CDR3 is given with its conserved first and last residue. D genes are given only for firm matches. Not every row has a clone size; where given, it reads once, few, many or a size class.

j_gene | v_gene | abundance | d_gene | CDR3aa | CDR3nt
TRBJ1-1 | TRBV5-1 | once | . | CASSLEGADTEAFF | TGCGCCAGCAGCTTGGAAGGGGCTGATACTGAAGCTTTCTTT
TRBJ2-5 | TRBV27 | . | . | CASSWYWRGGRTQETQYF | TGTGCCAGCAGTTGGTATTGGCGCGGCGGGCGGACCCAAGAGACCCAGTACTTC
TRBJ2-3 | TRBV6-5 | . | . | CASQRLPTDTQYF | TGTGCCAGCCAAAGACTACCCACAGATACGCAGTATTTT
TRBJ1-2 | TRBV7-9 | . | TRBD1 | CASSLGTGVYGYTF | TGTGCCAGCAGCTTAGGGACAGGGGTCTATGGCTACACCTTC
TRBJ2-5 | TRBV7-6 | . | . | CASSPFGRGGQETQYF | TGTGCCAGCAGCCCCTTTGGGCGGGGCGGCCAAGAGACCCAGTACTTC
TRBJ2-7 | TRBV11-2 | . | TRBD1 | CASSSGQGYYEQYF | TGTGCCAGCAGCTCGGGACAGGGTTACTACGAGCAGTACTTC
TRBJ1-5 | TRBV4-1 | . | TRBD1 | CASSQPGQGSQPQHF | TGCGCCAGCAGCCAGCCGGGACAGGGGAGTCAGCCCCAGCATTTT
TRBJ2-3 | TRBV2 | . | TRBD1 | CASATDRGPDTQYF | TGTGCCAGCGCTACCGACAGGGGACCAGATACGCAGTATTTT
TRBJ1-1 | TRBV6-5 | once | TRBD1 | CASSYGQGRMGAFF | TGTGCCAGCAGTTACGGACAGGGAAGAATGGGAGCTTTCTTT
TRBJ2-1 | TRBV19 | . | . | CASSIRSGIKGAGEFF | TGTGCCAGTAGTATCCGTAGCGGAATAAAAGGGGCTGGGGAGTTCTTC
TRBJ2-1 | TRBV10-3 | . | . | CAISVSQGGYNEQFF | TGTGCCATCAGTGTGTCGCAGGGAGGCTACAATGAGCAGTTCTTC
TRBJ2-3 | TRBV15 | . | . | CATSRDQFTDTQYF | TGTGCCACCAGCAGAGACCAGTTCACAGATACGCAGTATTTT
TRBJ1-6 | TRBV29-1 | . | . | CSVEDLPAGSGNSPLHF | TGCAGCGTTGAAGATCTCCCGGCGGGGTCGGGGAATTCACCCCTCCACTTT
TRBJ2-1 | TRBV28 | . | TRBD1 | CASSGGQGALNEQFF | TGTGCCAGCAGTGGTGGACAGGGGGCGCTCAATGAGCAGTTCTTC
TRBJ1-4 | TRBV10-3 | . | TRBD1 | CAIRGTGPNEKLFF | TGTGCCATCAGGGGGACAGGCCCTAATGAAAAACTGTTTTTT
TRBJ1-5 | TRBV19 | . | . | CASSIGPYSNQPQHF | TGTGCCAGTAGTATAGGTCCCTATAGCAATCAGCCCCAGCATTTT
TRBJ1-1 | TRBV4-1 | . | . | CASSPGVNTEAFF | TGCGCCAGCAGCCCGGGGGTGAACACTGAAGCTTTCTTT
TRBJ1-1 | TRBV4-2 | once | . | CASSQGYQIEAFF | TGTGCCAGCAGCCAAGGCTACCAAATTGAAGCTTTCTTT
TRBJ1-5 | TRBV19 | . | TRBD1 | CASNPPAALGQGGNQPQHF | TGTGCCAGTAACCCTCCGGCAGCCCTTGGACAGGGTGGAAATCAGCCCCAGCATTTT
TRBJ1-2 | TRBV19 | . | . | CASSMESANYGYTF | TGTGCCAGTAGTATGGAGTCTGCTAACTATGGCTACACCTTC
TRBJ2-3 | TRBV7-8 | . | TRBD2 | CASSLPLETSGVTDTQYF | TGTGCCAGCAGCTTACCCTTAGAGACTAGCGGGGTCACAGATACGCAGTATTTT
TRBJ1-4 | TRBV6-2/TRBV6-3 | . | TRBD1 | CASSHPGQGDEKLFF | TGTGCCAGCAGCCATCCGGGACAGGGCGATGAAAAACTGTTTTTT
TRBJ2-7 | TRBV5-1 | . | . | CASSLARGYEQYF | TGCGCCAGCAGCTTGGCCAGGGGATACGAGCAGTACTTC
TRBJ1-2 | TRBV28 | . | . | CASLTGYGYTF | TGTGCCAGCCTTACAGGGTACGGCTACACCTTC
TRBJ2-4 | TRBV19 | . | TRBD1 | CASSRARRGRRNIQYF | TGTGCCAGTAGTAGGGCCCGCAGGGGGCGACGGAACATTCAGTACTTC
TRBJ1-4 | TRBV7-2 | . | TRBD1 | CASSLPGTGADYGNEKLFF | TGTGCCAGCAGCTTGCCGGGGACAGGGGCCGATTATGGTAATGAAAAACTGTTTTTT
TRBJ2-3 | TRBV15 | . | TRBD2 | CATSLTSGGAVDTQYF | TGTGCCACCAGCCTCACTAGCGGGGGGGCGGTAGATACGCAGTATTTT
TRBJ1-2 | TRBV6-6 | . | . | CASRSGVPYGYTF | TGTGCCAGCAGGTCAGGGGTGCCATATGGCTACACCTTC
TRBJ2-7 | TRBV3-1/TRBV3-2 | . | TRBD1 | CASSRAGTGNEQYF | TGTGCCAGCAGCCGTGCCGGGACAGGGAACGAGCAGTACTTC
TRBJ1-1 | TRBV12-3/TRBV12-4 | . | . | CASSFARNTEAFF | TGTGCCAGCAGTTTCGCGAGGAACACTGAAGCTTTCTTT
TRBJ1-6 | TRBV5-1 | . | . | CASSPVVAENNSPLHF | TGCGCCAGCAGCCCCGTCGTAGCCGAAAATAATTCACCCCTCCACTTT
TRBJ2-7 | TRBV30 | once | TRBD1 | CAWRGTGTVSYEQYF | TGTGCCTGGAGAGGGACCGGGACAGTCTCCTACGAGCAGTACTTC
TRBJ2-7 | TRBV12-1 | . | . | CASSFRTQRDYEQYF | TGTGCCAGCAGCTTTAGGACTCAAAGGGATTACGAGCAGTACTTC
TRBJ2-7 | TRBV6-5 | . | . | CASREARRYEQYF | TGTGCCAGCAGGGAGGCCAGGAGGTACGAGCAGTACTTC
TRBJ2-5 | TRBV3-1/TRBV3-2 | . | TRBD2 | CASSLPAGGQETQYF | TGTGCCAGCAGCCTCCCCGCGGGGGGGCAGGAGACCCAGTACTTC
TRBJ2-5 | TRBV9 | . | . | CASSPPGGYQETQYF | TGTGCCAGCAGCCCTCCAGGGGGGTACCAAGAGACCCAGTACTTC
TRBJ1-2 | TRBV12-3/TRBV12-4 | . | . | CASSAGPNYGYTF | TGTGCCAGCAGCGCTGGCCCTAACTATGGCTACACCTTC
TRBJ2-2 | TRBV9 | . | . | CASSGTMAETGELFF | TGTGCCAGCAGCGGGACAATGGCGGAAACCGGGGAGCTGTTTTTT
TRBJ1-2 | TRBV6-1 | . | . | CASSGRAKGTDILGYTF | TGTGCCAGCAGTGGCCGGGCCAAGGGGACTGACATCCTGGGCTACACCTTC
TRBJ1-1 | TRBV7-3 | few | . | CASSPQVGGITEAFF | TGTGCCAGCAGCCCTCAGGTTGGGGGGATCACTGAAGCTTTCTTT
TRBJ1-2 | TRBV5-6 | . | . | CASSPPTGGDYGYTF | TGTGCCAGCAGCCCACCAACAGGAGGGGACTATGGCTACACCTTC
TRBJ1-3 | TRBV6-5 | . | TRBD1 | CASGGQVDSGNTIYF | TGTGCCAGCGGGGGACAGGTCGACTCTGGAAACACCATATATTTT
TRBJ1-6 | TRBV30 | . | TRBD1 | CAWSGEGTGNSPLHF | TGTGCCTGGAGCGGGGAAGGGACAGGGAATTCACCCCTCCACTTT
TRBJ1-5 | TRBV4-1 | . | TRBD1 | CASSQDRGESQPQHF | TGCGCCAGCAGCCAGGACAGGGGAGAGAGTCAGCCCCAGCATTTT
TRBJ1-2 | TRBV30 | . | . | CAWRRDTHYGYTF | TGTGCCTGGAGAAGGGACACTCACTATGGCTACACCTTC
TRBJ1-2 | TRBV30 | . | . | CAWSATNNYGYTF | TGTGCCTGGAGTGCGACTAATAACTATGGCTACACCTTC
TRBJ1-6 | TRBV28 | once | TRBD1 | CAANLQGAGNSPLHF | TGTGCCGCAAATCTACAGGGGGCCGGTAATTCACCCCTCCACTTT
TRBJ1-1 | TRBV25-1 | . | . | CASSELGGFEETEAFF | TGTGCCAGCAGTGAATTGGGAGGTTTCGAGGAAACTGAAGCTTTCTTT
TRBJ1-1 | TRBV12-5 | . | . | CASGTYRNTEAFF | TGTGCTAGTGGTACTTACAGGAACACTGAAGCTTTCTTT
TRBJ1-6 | TRBV5-1 | many | . | CASSFSAARDSPLHF | TGCGCCAGCAGCTTCAGCGCGGCGCGGGATTCACCCCTCCACTTT
TRBJ2-1 | TRBV28 | once | TRBD1 | CASKTGGYDNEQFF | TGTGCCAGCAAGACAGGGGGCTACGACAATGAGCAGTTCTTC
TRBJ2-7 | TRBV2 | . | . | CASQWGRTRDSYEQYF | TGTGCCAGCCAGTGGGGCCGGACCCGGGACTCGTACGAGCAGTACTTC
TRBJ1-1 | TRBV2 | . | TRBD1 | CASSEPGQGAEAFF | TGTGCCAGCAGTGAACCGGGACAGGGGGCTGAAGCTTTCTTT
TRBJ2-7 | TRBV7-8 | . | . | CASSARVSSYEQYF | TGTGCCAGCAGCGCCCGGGTCTCCTCCTACGAGCAGTACTTC